Sequencing of this TCR beta chain was carried out in a study of blood T cells in healthy people across ages. V gave up 1 base and J gave up 5 bases; unmatched junction bases: 3. CDR1 and CDR2 from the germline V gene are DFQATT and SNEGSKA (reference sequence). The CDR3 runs to 14 residues. A single count supports this clonotype. A second PCR of roughly 7 to 11 cycles used a sample-barcoded 5' primer and a J-beta primer mix. One entry per CDR3 protein results from TCRdb running MiXCR on the 5' RACE reads. The table has approximately 800,000 distinct CDR3 sequences, roughly 35% seen once; the top ten hold over 10%.

V gene TRBV20-1 combines with J gene TRBJ1-5; 9 bases are shared with TRBD1. The specimen sequenced was blood. The source is a man aged 18-30 years in good health. CDR3 protein: CSARAGTGYQPQHF. In nucleotides, the CDR3 is TGCAGTGCTAGAGCCGGGACAGGGTATCAGCCCCAGCATTTT.